This TCR beta chain was sequenced during a study of PD-1 blockade in mismatch repair-deficient tumors. Overall study: Enrolled about 2012-2017, patients had progressing, pretreated mismatch repair-deficient cancers of 11 to 13 types. Findings and limits, study-wide: Tumor-resident clones, often undetectable pretreatment in blood, expanded then contracted after pembrolizumab.

Germline CDR1 is SGHVS and CDR2 is FNYEAQ. V was clipped by 1 base and J by 4 bases, with 12 bases between them. The CDR3 consists of 15 residues. Clones were read by immunoSEQ multiplex PCR, and TCRdb kept only the in-frame ones, dropping some. The sample has about 110,000 clones; about 74% are singletons. Mismatch repair deficiency was confirmed in all patients, by PCR or immunohistochemistry. TCRs were sequenced from a few patients responding to pembrolizumab. About this clone: Its target is not known.

This clonotype was obtained from an adult with mismatch repair-deficient cancer. This material consisted of peripheral blood, taken more than 58 weeks after starting pembrolizumab. The chain employs TRBV7-6 and TRBJ2-3, with a tentative D call TRBD1 (6 bases). The DNA for the CDR3 is TGTGCCAGCAGCTTAGGGGCAGGGGAATCAGATACGCAGTATTTT. As protein: CASSLGAGESDTQYF. Looking up the rest from reference TRBV7-6 and TRBJ2-3 gives the full variable domain: GAGVSQSPRYKVTKRGQDVALRCDPISGHVSLYWYRQALGQGPEFLTYFNYEAQQDKSGLPNDRFSAERPEGSISTLTIQRTEQRDSAMYRCASSLGAGESDTQYFGPGTRLTVL.